This T cell receptor (beta chain) was captured in a study of radiotherapy plus CTLA-4 blockade in lung cancer. This CDR3 comprises 13 residues. Between the trimmed V and J ends, which lost 1 base and 3 bases, there was a span of 7 bases. The germline gives CDR1 SGDLS, CDR2 YYNGEE. Method: immunoSEQ multiplex PCR; TCRdb's copy keeps in-frame clones and lacks some. The sample contains under 90,000 clones, 72% of which appear only once. The J gene is TRBJ1-1, the V gene TRBV9; D not certain. This sequence was found in a human donor with non-small cell lung cancer that progressed on radiotherapy plus ipilimumab. Specimen: peripheral blood, collected from a patient treated with radiotherapy plus ipilimumab. The CDR3 loop is CASSVPGDTEAFF. CDR3 nucleotide sequence: TGTGCCAGCAGCGTACCCGGGGACACTGAAGCTTTCTTT. Complete variable domain (other parts from reference TRBV9 and TRBJ1-1): DSGVTQTPKHLITATGQRVTLRCSPRSGDLSVYWYQQSLDQGLQFLIQYYNGEERAKGNILERFSAQQFPDLHSELNLSSLELGDSALYFCASSVPGDTEAFFGQGTRLTVV.